These T cell receptor beta chains were read from a single sample in a study of radiotherapy plus CTLA-4 blockade in lung cancer. Sequencing was performed with immunoSEQ multiplex PCR; in TCRdb, only in-frame clones are kept and a portion is missing. This table has over 75,000 clones, under 85% appearing once. The sequences come from peripheral blood, collected from a patient treated with radiotherapy plus ipilimumab. The receptors were gathered from a human donor with non-small cell lung cancer who had stable disease on radiotherapy plus ipilimumab. Each CDR3 is given with its conserved first and last residue. A D gene is named only where the DNA matches it firmly.

v_gene,d_gene,j_gene,CDR3aa,CDR3nt
TRBV7-2,TRBD1,TRBJ1-6,CASSLTGGYSPLHF,TGTGCCAGCAGCTTGACAGGGGGTTATTCACCCCTCCACTTT
TRBV6-1,-,TRBJ1-4,CASSPAGRGEKLFF,TGTGCCAGCAGTCCAGCCGGCCGAGGAGAAAAACTGTTTTTT
TRBV28,TRBD1,TRBJ2-1,CASSSELGTGRGNEQFF,TGTGCCAGCAGTTCCGAACTAGGGACAGGCCGCGGGAATGAGCAGTTCTTC
TRBV28,-,TRBJ2-7,CASSNDYYEQYF,TGTGCCAGCAGTAACGACTACTACGAGCAGTACTTC
TRBV30,-,TRBJ1-6,CAWSSGAGGSPLHF,TGTGCCTGGAGTTCAGGGGCTGGAGGGTCACCCCTCCACTTT
TRBV5-1,TRBD1,TRBJ1-5,CASSFRDREDQPQHF,TGCGCCAGCAGCTTCCGGGACAGGGAGGATCAGCCCCAGCATTTT
TRBV30,-,TRBJ2-1,CAWSRGSNEQFF,TGTGCCTGGAGTAGGGGGTCCAATGAGCAGTTCTTC
TRBV5-1,-,TRBJ1-4,CASSLGPDSLNEKLFF,TGCGCCAGCAGCTTGGGACCGGACAGCTTAAATGAAAAACTGTTTTTT
TRBV4-1,-,TRBJ2-2,CASSPGNAGELFF,TGCGCCAGCAGCCCAGGGAATGCCGGGGAGCTGTTTTTT
TRBV5-1,-,TRBJ1-6,CASSLAGSNSPLHF,TGCGCCAGCAGCTTGGCAGGGTCCAATTCACCCCTCCACTTT
TRBV5-4,-,TRBJ1-2,CASSFGRSDYGYTF,TGTGCCAGCAGCTTTGGCAGGTCGGACTATGGCTACACCTTC
TRBV7-7,TRBD1,TRBJ2-2,CASSQQGAHTGELFF,TGTGCTAGCAGCCAACAGGGGGCGCACACCGGGGAGCTGTTTTTT
TRBV29-1,-,TRBJ2-5,CSVEEEGLKTQYF,TGCAGCGTTGAAGAAGAGGGTCTGAAGACCCAGTACTTC